This TCR beta chain was recovered during a study of blood T cell repertoires in COVID-19. The trim removed 6 bases at V and 10 bases at J, leaving 4 bases unmatched. Germline V CDR1 and CDR2: SNHLY, FYNNEI. The CDR3 consists of 12 residues. TCRdb's copy holds only in-frame clones and misses some; the assay was immunoSEQ multiplex PCR. The repertoire holds almost 500,000 clones, with about 85% as singletons. The receptor comes from a woman aged 55-75 years who had recovered from COVID-19. The sample comprised PBMCs or T cells enriched from blood (not recorded which). This rearrangement joins TRBV2 to TRBJ2-5; 11 nucleotides align to TRBD1. The CDR3 bases are TGTGCCAGCAGGCCGGGACAGGGGGACCAGTACTTC. Translating it yields CASRPGQGDQYF.